This TCR beta chain derives from a study of Ad26.COV2.S vaccination and SARS-CoV-2 variants. Study-wide background: COV1001, an Ad26.COV2.S trial, supplied this vaccine-arm donor. Once, or twice with 56 days between doses, Ad26.COV2.S was given intramuscularly.

Assay used: immunoSEQ multiplex PCR; TCRdb lists only in-frame clones, some missing. The profile covers roughly 350,000 clones, with about 88% appearing a single time and 6.4% taken by the ten largest. Treatment reported: some 20 received Ad26.COV2.S at low or high dose, single or two shots; 5 received placebo; per-sample allocation not given. It was on day 63 after the first vaccine or placebo injection that samples were taken. Germline V CDR1 and CDR2: MDHEN, SYDVKM. This CDR3 comprises 12 residues. The V and J ends lost 3 bases and 6 bases respectively, with 9 bases between them. Overall study results and limits: Breadth, reportedly substantial, characterized the spike-specific CD8+ and CD4+ T cell responses after vaccination.

Concerning this clone: No antigen is known for it.

The clonotype was recovered from a person between 18 and 65 years old who received the Ad26.COV2.S COVID-19 vaccine or a placebo. Sequences were derived from peripheral blood, sampled in a trial of Ad26.COV2.S vaccine versus placebo. V is TRBV28 and J is TRBJ2-7; D not resolved. In nucleotides, the CDR3 is TGTGCCAGCAGTTTCGGATTTTCCGAGCAGTACTTC. Protein: CASSFGFSEQYF.